This TCR beta chain derives from a study of blood T cells in healthy people across ages. Whole-study results and caveats: Per million T cells, TCR beta diversity dropped roughly linearly as age increased. The study found TCR beta diversity correlated strongly with naive T cell percentage.

Alongside a J-beta primer mix, a sample-barcoded 5' primer served in a second PCR lasting roughly 6 to 11 cycles. From the 5' RACE reads, TCRdb called clonotypes with MiXCR, one entry per CDR3 protein. The sample consists of about 800,000 distinct CDR3 sequences, around 25% of them appearing once. This CDR3 comprises 12 residues. V shed 6 bases and J shed 6 bases, with 11 bases lying between them. Germline CDR1 KGHSH, CDR2 LQKENI. This clonotype has more than one count but fewer than ten. Its antigen is not known. PBMCs, at least 6 million per sample, were isolated. In addition, the sample was reused for a study of T cells of mothers and their children. That work contributes: Slightly higher, non-significant overlap characterized related mother-child pairs relative to unrelated pairs.

The sequenced material came from blood. The V gene is TRBV18, the J gene TRBJ1-1; the D is unclear. The clonotype originates from a boy aged 10-17 years in good health. CDR3 residues: CASSARRPEAFF. CDR3 coding DNA: TGTGCCAGCTCCGCTCGGCGGCCTGAAGCTTTCTTT.